This T cell receptor (beta chain) was captured by sequencing in a study of blood T cell repertoires in COVID-19 (dated by TCRdb to 2019 to 2021). About the study as a whole: Samples from collaborators originated in the United States, Italy and Spain and spanned both the acute and convalescent phases of COVID-19. Where HLA class I and class II types were available, the types were taken from metadata supplied by the sample provider, not from assay-based typing. A freely available public database, intended as a resource for researchers studying the immune response to SARS-CoV-2, is where the repertoires were released. The prospective study material was composed of cDNA or gDNA derived from T cells, B-cell-depleted T cells, or PBMCs. Subjects who had been exposed to COVID-19, were actively infected with it, or had recovered from it provided the deeply sampled blood TCRbeta repertoires that made up the dataset. The samples were drawn from the first 160 participants of the ongoing ImmuneRACE study and from 950 to 1,500 subjects provided by 6 global collaborators. Nearly every sample came with metadata listing a de-identified subject ID, COVID-19 status, age in years and sex.

Each collaborating institution followed its own protocols to collect whole blood in K2EDTA tubes. For TCRbeta analysis, collaborators shipped samples in one of three forms: frozen whole blood, isolated PBMCs, or DNA extracted from either of those sample types. The immunoSEQ Assay, a bias-controlled multiplex PCR, was used to amplify TCRbeta CDR3 regions from genomic DNA. Concerning the study's data processing: Within the assay, amplification of reference gene primers was used to estimate how many nucleated cells each sample contained. To quantify the absolute abundance of each unique TCRbeta CDR3 rearrangement, sequence reads were collapsed and filtered. Productive Simpson clonality was computed per sample as the square root of Simpson's diversity index over productive rearrangements. The table was pulled from immuneACCESS by TCRdb, which kept in-frame rearrangements only. Such tables lose some clones; where checked, under half of the loss comes from unresolved V genes, and the rest has no known cause. V, J and clone size derive from that table, while D and trimming were established from the DNA sequence. This sample gives 100,000 to 150,000 clones in total; approximately 81% of them show up just once. The top ten hold under 1.5% of the sample.

From cysteine to phenylalanine, the CDR3 is 15 amino acids long. CDR3 DNA is the only sequence kept; it has 45 bases, read in frame from the first base. Here V drops 7 bases and J drops 2 bases, and the junction holds 9 bases not matched to any gene. Via the germline V gene, CDR1 is SGHTA and CDR2 FQGTGA. Points the paper makes about the study in general: How much clinical and demographic metadata was included differed by source and by participant, and the metadata was provided uncurated.

Of note for this clone: Its recognized antigen is unknown. One base away there is no much larger clone; base qualities are not given.

The sequenced sample consisted of peripheral blood. The TCR comes from a man aged 60 to 75 with acute or convalescent COVID-19. Here the chain combines TRBV7-3 and TRBJ2-3; the central 7 bases match TRBD2. The nucleotides read TGTGCCAGCACCTTGGGGCGGGGGATCACAGATACGCAGTATTTT. Its amino acids are CASTLGRGITDTQYF.